Below, 3 T cell receptor beta chains from the same sample are listed, as sequenced in a study of kidney transplant recipient with SARS-CoV-2 infection. TCRdb recomputed calls from the reads with MiXCR, one row per CDR3 protein. The sample gives roughly 230,000 distinct CDR3 sequences, around 28% of which show up once; roughly 7.3% is in the top ten. Specimen: a blood sample, collected at baseline and on roughly day 120 from a kidney transplant recipient. These receptors all stem from a young adult male patient who had COVID-19 and was a kidney transplant recipient. Some T cells may possibly be graft donor cells.

In its sample, this clonotype was seen once. This may stem from a read error, because a much larger clone lies one nucleotide away. The chain uses TRBV12-3 or TRBV12-4 and TRBJ2-5, with unresolved D. This CDR3 is 13 amino acids long. The CDR3 region has the DNA TGTGCCAGCAGTTTAAGGCTTCAAGAGACCCAGCACTTC. Protein: CASSLRLQETQHF.

Comments on this clonotype: One base away lies a much larger clone, so this may be a sequencing read error. V and J are TRBV27 and TRBJ1-1, with a tentative D call TRBD1 (6 bases). CDR1 and CDR2 (germline): MNHEY, SMNVEV (reference sequence). CDR3 length: 14 amino acids. The CDR3 bases are TGTGCCAGCAGTTTGCCAACGGGGGACACTGTAGCTTTCTTT. Its protein product is CASSLPTGDTVAFF.

This clonotype was recorded at least ten times. The V call is TRBV6-5, the J call TRBJ2-2; unclear D gene. V lost 6 bases and J 1 base, leaving 12 bases between the germline ends. Germline loops: CDR1 MNHEY, CDR2 SVGAGI. There are 15 residues in the CDR3. The CDR3: CASSPGSWNTGELFF. The CDR3 nucleotides are TGTGCCAGCAGCCCCGGGTCCTGGAACACCGGGGAGCTGTTTTTT.